The 11 T cell receptor beta chains given below trace back to one sample, sequenced in a study of T cells in Graves' hyperthyroidism and ophthalmopathy. It was RNA transcripts that yielded the amplified TCR beta CDR3 regions. When the TCR CDR3 underwent first-round RT-PCR, the HTBI primer set was used. TCRdb reprocessed the multiplex PCR reads via MiXCR and lists one record per CDR3 protein. In the table there are about 290,000 distinct CDR3 sequences, approximately 17% of which are singletons. The sample comprised blood. All receptors derive from an older woman with Graves' ophthalmopathy.

This chain connects TRBV28 to TRBJ1-1; possibly TRBD1 for D (5 bases). The CDR3 extends over 13 amino acids. Germline-derived CDR1 and CDR2 are MDHEN and SYDVKM. V was cut by 6 bases and J by 1 base, with 9 bases left in between. Here the CDR3 reads CASRLTANTEAFF. The CDR3 nucleotides read TGTGCCAGCAGACTGACAGCGAACACTGAAGCTTTCTTT.

The gene calls are TRBV10-3 and TRBJ2-1; D unclear. Germline-derived CDR1 and CDR2 are ENHRY and SYGVKD. V was clipped by 11 bases and J by 5 bases, with 10 bases between them. CDR3 length: 11 residues. The CDR3 DNA follows: TGTGCCGCCGGACCAAACAATGAGCAGTTCTTC. Translated: CAAGPNNEQFF.

In this sample, this clonotype turned up many times. The V call is TRBV7-9, the J call TRBJ2-7; D tentatively fits TRBD1 or TRBD2 (5 bases each). This CDR3 spans 14 amino acids. Germline-derived CDR1 and CDR2 are SEHNR and FQNEAQ (reference sequence). V shed 2 bases and J shed 5 bases, with 13 bases lying between them. The CDR3 DNA follows: TGTGCCAGCAGCTTATCGGCAGGGACCCACGAGCAGTACTTC. This translates into CASSLSAGTHEQYF.

This clonotype was observed a few times. The chain links TRBV29-1 to TRBJ1-2; D is perhaps TRBD1 (5 bases). Germline assignment: CDR1 SQVTM and CDR2 ANQGSEA. V lost 2 bases to trimming and J lost 8 bases, with 15 bases between them. The CDR3 runs 13 residues. The CDR3 nucleotides read TGCAGCGTTGAATGGGGCAGCTTAGAAGGCTACACCTTC. Translation gives CSVEWGSLEGYTF.

A few counts support this clonotype. The chain employs TRBV10-1 and TRBJ2-1; D is perhaps TRBD2 (6 bases). Germline-derived CDR1 and CDR2 are WNHNN and SYGVQD (reference sequence). The length of the CDR3 is 14 residues. The V gene lost 4 bases and the J gene lost 6 bases, with 13 bases spanning the gap. The CDR3 DNA sequence: TGCGCCAGCAGTGGCAAAAAGGGAGGCAATGAGCAGTTCTTC. Protein sequence: CASSGKKGGNEQFF.

This rearrangement joins TRBV20-1 to TRBJ2-1; D is perhaps TRBD1 (6 bases). The germline CDR1 and CDR2 sequences are DFQATT and SNEGSKA (reference sequence). The V and J ends lost 6 bases and 8 bases respectively, with 14 bases between them. The CDR3 length is 12 residues. The CDR3: CSARHAGDEQFF. As DNA, the CDR3 is TGCAGTGCCAGACACGCAGGGGATGAGCAGTTCTTC.

The chain links TRBV5-1 to TRBJ2-2, with D possibly TRBD2 on 6 matching bases. Germline-derived CDR1 and CDR2 are SGHRS and YFSETQ. The CDR3 extends over 15 amino acids. V lost 5 bases to trimming and J lost 6 bases, with 17 bases between them. The CDR3 DNA is TGCGCCAGCAGGGGAGCGGGCATAGGAGCCGGGGAGCTGTTTTTT. Residues: CASRGAGIGAGELFF. Together with reference TRBV5-1 and TRBJ2-2, the CDR3 gives the full variable domain: KAGVTQTPRYLIKTRGQQVTLSCSPISGHRSVSWYQQTPGQGLQFLFEYFSETQRNKGNFPGRFSGRQFSNSRSEMNVSTLELGDSALYLCASRGAGIGAGELFFGEGSRLTVL.

V and J are TRBV5-5 and TRBJ1-4; D is ambiguous. The CDR3 is 17 residues long. The V gene's germline CDR1 is SGHKS and CDR2 YYEKEE (reference sequence). V was trimmed by 4 bases and J by 0 bases, leaving 16 bases between them. In DNA form, the CDR3 reads TGTGCCAGCAGCCCCGGACTTGGATCTGCAACTAATGAAAAACTGTTTTTT. Its translation: CASSPGLGSATNEKLFF.

This clonotype has only a few counts. V is TRBV30 and J is TRBJ2-5; D is perhaps TRBD2 (6 bases). This CDR3 is 15 amino acids long. Between the trimmed V and J ends, which lost 0 bases and 1 base, there was a span of 12 bases. Germline V gene data show CDR1 as GTSNPN and CDR2 as SVGIG (reference sequence). DNA for the CDR3: TGTGCCTGGAGTGTAATGCGGGGAGCCCAAGAGACCCAGTACTTC. Translation gives CAWSVMRGAQETQYF.

This clonotype was seen many times. The chain links TRBV27 to TRBJ2-3; D is uncertain. The CDR3 sequence is 17 residues long. Germline assignment: CDR1 MNHEY and CDR2 SMNVEV (reference sequence). V dropped 5 bases and J dropped 1 base, with 19 bases sitting between them. The CDR3 loop reads CASSENYKTTRTDTQYF. As DNA, the CDR3 is TGTGCCAGCAGTGAGAACTACAAAACTACTCGCACAGATACGCAGTATTTT.

The table lists this clonotype with a few counts. The V call is TRBV18, the J call TRBJ2-7; 8 bases are shared with TRBD2. Germline values: CDR1 KGHSH, CDR2 LQKENI. The junction had 7 bases not matched to a gene; V was cut back by 4 bases and J by 5 bases. The CDR3 covers 14 residues. The CDR3 protein is CASSLGVTSDEQYF. The CDR3, as DNA: TGTGCCAGCTCACTAGGGGTGACTAGCGACGAGCAGTACTTC.